These 16 T cell receptor beta chains were sequenced from one sample in a study of regulatory T cells in long-lasting Graves disease (TCRdb year 2021). In the paper's terms, the time point label means: persistent/refractory GD, antithyroid drugs over 5 years with positive TRAb. For both TCR sequencing and RNA sequencing, RNA was extracted from PBMCs using TRIzol. Receptor amplification or capture employed multiplex PCR. The instrument was an Illumina HiSeq 4000. TCR beta libraries were built with iRepertoire HTBI primers and Arm-PCR amplification of CDR3 regions. TCRdb reprocessing: public reads trimmed at Q25 with fastp, clones called with MiXCR, in-frame beta chains kept. Identical CDR3 protein sequences are pooled into one entry, listed with their most common genes and DNA. For this sample there are 650,000 to 700,000 distinct CDR3 sequences; around 30% appear just once. Roughly 46% of the sample comes from the top ten.

The specimen comprised peripheral blood mononuclear cells (PBMCs), sampled when the disease was refractory, from a patient treated with antithyroid drugs. The receptors shown here come from a female donor with Graves disease.

The V and J genes are TRBV12-3 or TRBV12-4 and TRBJ2-7; D may be TRBD1 or TRBD2 (6 bases each). V lost 6 bases and J 3 bases, leaving 18 bases between the germline ends. The CDR3 extends over 15 amino acids. This chain's CDR3 is CASRPGRGGNYEQYF. CDR3 DNA sequence: TGTGCCAGCAGACCGGGGAGAGGGGGGAACTACGAGCAGTACTTC.

The chain has TRBV25-1 and TRBJ1-2; D call uncertain. Per germline, CDR1 MGHDK and CDR2 SYGVNS. V dropped 2 bases and J dropped 2 bases, with 6 bases sitting between them. The CDR3 consists of 13 residues. The CDR3 DNA reads TGTGCCAGCAGTGAACGAGAAAACTATGGCTACACCTTC. Encoded protein: CASSERENYGYTF.

This clonotype was counted only a few times. This sequence joins TRBV11-2 and TRBJ1-4; D possibly corresponds to TRBD1 (6 bases). Per germline, CDR1 SGHAT and CDR2 FQNNGV. CDR3 length equals 14 residues. The V and J ends lost 3 bases and 6 bases respectively, with 11 bases between them. CDR3 bases: TGTGCCAGCAGCTTTGGGACATACCATGAAAAACTGTTTTTT. Its protein is CASSFGTYHEKLFF.

Only a few counts were recorded for this clonotype. The chain is built from TRBV12-3 or TRBV12-4 and TRBJ2-1, with a tentative D call TRBD1 (5 bases). Trimming stripped 6 bases from V and 2 bases from J, with 11 bases between. This CDR3 region has 14 residues. CDR3: CASSLEDTYNEQFF. The CDR3 coding sequence is TGTGCCAGCAGCCTAGAGGACACCTACAATGAGCAGTTCTTC.

V usage is TRBV6-1 and J usage is TRBJ1-5; no clear D. V lost 0 bases and J lost 14, with 8 bases in between. Looked up from germline, CDR1 is MNHNS and CDR2 is SASEGT. The CDR3 is 11 residues long. The CDR3 loop reads CASSEAHTEHF. In DNA, the CDR3 is TGTGCCAGCAGTGAAGCGCACACGGAGCATTTT.

This clonotype was detected a few times. The chain uses TRBV7-6 and TRBJ2-5, with a tentative D call TRBD1 (6 bases). The CDR3 runs 16 residues. Germline CDR1 and CDR2: SGHVS and FNYEAQ. The V gene lost 4 bases and the J gene lost 4 bases, with 19 bases spanning the gap. In nucleotides, the CDR3 is TGTGCCAGCAGCTCCCTCAGGGGCGGTAGGGGAGAGACCCAGTACTTC. Protein: CASSSLRGGRGETQYF.

V gene TRBV5-1 combines with J gene TRBJ2-7, with 11 bases identical to TRBD2. The CDR3 runs 16 residues. With V trimmed by 0 bases and J by 2 bases, 4 bases remained unmatched. Germline CDR1 SGHRS, CDR2 YFSETQ. In nucleotides, the CDR3 is TGCGCCAGCAGCTTGGGGCTAGCGGGAGGAGCCTACGAGCAGTACTTC. It is translated as CASSLGLAGGAYEQYF.

This chain connects TRBV28 to TRBJ1-2; D uncertain. Trimming stripped 1 base from V and 3 bases from J, with 6 bases between. Germline V gives CDR1 MDHEN, CDR2 SYDVKM. This CDR3 is 13 amino acids long. The CDR3, as DNA: TGTGCCAGCAGTTTATCCCCCCACTATGGCTACACCTTC. Its protein is CASSLSPHYGYTF.

The chain has TRBV7-6 and TRBJ1-1; D is ambiguous. Germline lookup yields CDR1 SGHVS and CDR2 FNYEAQ. V was trimmed by 6 bases and J by 3 bases, leaving 14 bases between them. This CDR3 contains 14 residues. CDR3 bases: TGTGCCAGCAGTCAAGGATCTGGCTACACTGAAGCTTTCTTT. Translation: CASSQGSGYTEAFF. Filled out from reference TRBV7-6 and TRBJ1-1, the complete variable domain reads GAGVSQSPRYKVTKRGQDVALRCDPISGHVSLYWYRQALGQGPEFLTYFNYEAQQDKSGLPNDRFSAERPEGSISTLTIQRTEQRDSAMYRCASSQGSGYTEAFFGQGTRLTVV.

The V gene is TRBV5-1, the J gene TRBJ1-1; weak D call: TRBD1 (6 bases). Per germline, CDR1 SGHRS and CDR2 YFSETQ. The CDR3 contains 15 residues. V gave up 4 bases and J gave up 3 bases, with 16 bases separating them. The CDR3 coding sequence is TGCGCCAGCAGCCTAACAGGGCTGAGGGACACTGAAGCTTTCTTT. As protein: CASSLTGLRDTEAFF.

This clonotype was observed at least ten times. This rearrangement joins TRBV12-3 or TRBV12-4 to TRBJ1-2, with D unclear. This CDR3 spans 11 amino acids. Trimming took off 1 base at V and 7 bases at J, with 4 bases between the two ends. The CDR3 DNA follows: TGTGCCAGCAGTTTAGTTTCTGGCTACACCTTC. As protein: CASSLVSGYTF.

At least ten counts were recorded for this clonotype. The chain employs TRBV28 and TRBJ1-1; weak D call: TRBD1 (6 bases). CDR1 is MDHEN, CDR2 SYDVKM, per germline. This CDR3 contains 16 residues. V was cut by 7 bases and J by 1 base, with 19 bases left in between. CDR3 in amino acids: CASIRTSGTSNTEAFF. CDR3 bases: TGTGCCAGCATCCGAACTTCCGGGACATCGAACACTGAAGCTTTCTTT. The variable domain in full, with the rest retrieved from reference TRBV28 and TRBJ1-1, is DVKVTQSSRYLVKRTGEKVFLECVQDMDHENMFWYRQDPGLGLRLIYFSYDVKMKEKGDIPEGYSVSREKKERFSLILESASTNQTSMYLCASIRTSGTSNTEAFFGQGTRLTVV.

For this clonotype: A read error is possible here, since a much larger clone lies one base away. The gene calls are TRBV28 and TRBJ1-4; tentatively, D is TRBD1 (5 bases). Trimming stripped 11 bases from V and 10 bases from J, with 17 bases between. CDR1 and CDR2 (germline): MDHEN, SYDVKM. The CDR3 sequence is 12 residues long. The CDR3 coding sequence is TGTGCCGGCAAACGGCTTGGGGGAAAACTGTTTTTT. This gives the protein CAGKRLGGKLFF.

CDR3 in amino acids: CASSSFRTPSSYEQYF. Here the CDR3 DNA reads TGTGCCAGCAGTTCCTTTAGGACACCGAGCTCCTACGAGCAGTACTTC. The chain links TRBV6-9 to TRBJ2-7, with a weak D call TRBD1 (5 bases). Trimming removed 4 bases at V and 0 bases at J, with 16 bases between. This CDR3 comprises 16 residues. CDR1 and CDR2 (germline): MNHGY, SVAAGI.

This clonotype was observed a handful of times. This chain connects TRBV29-1 to TRBJ1-1; the D gene is possibly TRBD1 (6 bases). This CDR3 has 13 amino acids. The germline gives CDR1 SQVTM, CDR2 ANQGSEA. Trimming pared 8 bases from V and 7 bases from J, leaving 20 bases between. The CDR3 loop is CSSTLGGLVEAFF. CDR3 coding DNA: TGCAGCTCGACGCTAGGGGGGCTTGTTGAAGCTTTCTTT. Drawing the rest from reference TRBV29-1 and TRBJ1-1, the complete variable domain is SAVISQKPSRDICQRGTSLTIQCQVDSQVTMMFWYRQQPGQSLTLIATANQGSEATYESGFVIDKFPISRPNLTFSTLTVSNMSPEDSSIYLCSSTLGGLVEAFFGQGTRLTVV.

This clonotype was counted a few times. A much larger clone is a single base away; this may be a read error. This chain uses TRBV28 with TRBJ1-5; D perhaps matches TRBD1 (5 bases). Germline CDR1 and CDR2: MDHEN and SYDVKM. The CDR3 spans 12 residues. The DNA of the CDR3 is TGTACCAGCAGTTTGCTAGGGGAGCCCCAGCATTTT. It is translated as CTSSLLGEPQHF.